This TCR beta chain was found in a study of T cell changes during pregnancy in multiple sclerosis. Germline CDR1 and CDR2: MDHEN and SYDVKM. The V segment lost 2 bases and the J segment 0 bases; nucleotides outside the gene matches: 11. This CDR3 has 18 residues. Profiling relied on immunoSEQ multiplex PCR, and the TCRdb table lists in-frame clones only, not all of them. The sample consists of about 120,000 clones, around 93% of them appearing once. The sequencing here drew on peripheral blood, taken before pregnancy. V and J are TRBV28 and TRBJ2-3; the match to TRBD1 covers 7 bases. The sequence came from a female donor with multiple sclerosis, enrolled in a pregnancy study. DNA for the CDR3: TGTGCCAGCAGTTTAGGAACAGGGGACCTCCATAGCACAGATACGCAGTATTTT. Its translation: CASSLGTGDLHSTDTQYF.